This T cell receptor beta chain was retrieved from a study of T cell changes during pregnancy in multiple sclerosis. This table comes from immunoSEQ multiplex PCR, and its TCRdb copy is limited to in-frame clones, with some not included. In the table there are approximately 44,000 clones, 80% to 95% of which are singletons. CDR1 is LNHDA and CDR2 is SQIVND in the germline V gene (reference sequence). The length of the CDR3 is 16 residues. The V gene lost 2 bases and the J gene lost 0 bases, with 10 bases spanning the gap. Sequencing used CD4+ T cells from peripheral blood mononuclear cells, obtained in the third trimester of pregnancy. This chain joins TRBV19 and TRBJ2-2; D might be TRBD1 (6 bases). The receptor's source is a female donor with multiple sclerosis, enrolled in a pregnancy study. This CDR3 is CASSIIQGANTGELFF. DNA of the CDR3: TGTGCCAGTAGTATAATACAGGGCGCGAACACCGGGGAGCTGTTTTTT.